A selection of T cell receptor beta chains follows, all from one sample in a study of shared clonotypes between healthy human individuals. Measured with immunoSEQ multiplex PCR; TCRdb has only the in-frame clones, and not every one. The data show about 960,000 clones, less than 85% seen once. Input material: memory CD4+ T cells sorted from blood. Every receptor here comes from a man aged 18 to 30 in good health. Both conserved end residues are part of each CDR3. The D gene is left open where the match is weak. The size entry is marked missing in some rows and otherwise reads once, few, many or a size class.

j_call clone_size cdr3_length v_call d_call cdr3_nt cdr3_aa
TRBJ2-3 - 15 TRBV9 TRBD2 TGTGCCAGCAGCCGATCGGGAGGCACCACAGATACGCAGTATTTT CASSRSGGTTDTQYF
TRBJ2-5 - 15 TRBV7-6 - TGTGCCAGCAGTAATCACCGGGCAAAACAAGAGACCCAGTACTTC CASSNHRAKQETQYF
TRBJ2-5 - 15 TRBV4-1 - TGCGCCAGCAGCCAAGTTGGATCGTGGTCGGAGACCCAGTACTTC CASSQVGSWSETQYF
TRBJ2-2 few 15 TRBV7-9 - TGTGCCAGCCGGACCGACAGTACGAACACCGGGGAGCTGTTTTTT CASRTDSTNTGELFF
TRBJ1-4 once 12 TRBV19 - TGTGCCAGTAGTATCCAGAGTGAAAAACTGTTTTTT CASSIQSEKLFF
TRBJ2-2 - 15 TRBV5-1 - TGCGCCAGCACCTACGGACAGCTAGCCACCGGGGAGCTGTTTTTT CASTYGQLATGELFF
TRBJ2-3 - 16 TRBV28 - TGTGCCAGCAGCCCGGCCGGGGGCGGCCTCACAGATACGCAGTATTTT CASSPAGGGLTDTQYF
TRBJ2-5 - 14 TRBV9 - TGTGCCAGCAGCGTGGGACGGGGTACGGAGACCCAGTACTTC CASSVGRGTETQYF
TRBJ1-4 - 15 TRBV4-1 - TGCGCCAGCAGCCAAAACAGTGCCGCTAATGAAAAACTGTTTTTT CASSQNSAANEKLFF
TRBJ1-2 few 15 TRBV4-3 - TGCGCCAGCAGCCAAGATAGGCTTTCAAACTATGGCTACACCTTC CASSQDRLSNYGYTF
TRBJ1-1 - 13 TRBV7-9 - TGTGCCAGCAGCTCCCCGACCGGGACGGAAGCTTTCTTT CASSSPTGTEAFF